This T cell receptor (beta chain) was identified in a study of T cells in Graves' hyperthyroidism and ophthalmopathy. This clonotype was observed at least ten times. What it binds is not known. The junction departs from the called germline gene at one end, perhaps through a read error. TCR beta CDR3 sequences were amplified from RNA transcripts. HTBI primers were used for first-round RT-PCR of the TCR CDR3. TCRdb re-derived calls from the multiplex PCR reads in MiXCR, one entry per CDR3 protein. The table has approximately 520,000 distinct CDR3 sequences, around 24% seen once. The study's findings and limits: A model using 13 V-J features told ophthalmopathy apart from stable hyperthyroidism. Most clonotypes that expanded in the thyroid above 0.001 also showed up in blood.

CDR1 is SGHAT, CDR2 FQNNGV, per germline. The CDR3 has 12 residues. V and J are TRBV11-2 and TRBJ2-7; maybe TRBD1 (5 bases). The sample taken for sequencing was blood. The sequence was collected from a woman aged 25 to 39 with Graves' ophthalmopathy. CDR3 nucleotide sequence: TGCGCCAGCAGCAAAGGGGCCTACGAGCAGTACTTC. It translates to CASSKGAYEQYF.